Presented here are 31 T cell receptor beta chains from one specimen sequenced in a study of blood T cells in healthy people across ages. Primed by a sample-barcoded 5' primer and a J-beta primer mix, a second PCR proceeded for roughly 6 to 12 cycles. TCRdb reprocessed the 5' RACE reads via MiXCR and lists one record per CDR3 protein. The sample has fewer than 1.5 million distinct CDR3 sequences; 42% are singletons. The material sequenced was blood. Receptors originate from a young woman in good health.

The rearrangement joins TRBV6-6 to TRBJ2-1, with D perhaps assigned TRBD1 or TRBD2 (5 bases each). The J call may be in error: the DNA end matches TRBJ2-7 better. The CDR3 sequence is 15 residues long. Per germline, CDR1 MNHNY and CDR2 SVGAGI (reference sequence). DNA of the CDR3: TGTGCCAGCAGTTACGGGACCCTAGCTGGAGGTGAGCAGTACTTC. Its protein product is CASSYGTLAGGEQYF.

The chain couples TRBV20-1 to TRBJ2-7; TRBD1 matches 10 bases. Germline V gene data show CDR1 as DFQATT and CDR2 as SNEGSKA (reference sequence). With 5 bases clipped from V and 6 bases from J, the junction kept 10 bases outside the gene matches. CDR3 length: 14 residues. The chain's CDR3 is CSAGRGQGVGEQYF. CDR3 sequence (DNA): TGCAGTGCTGGGCGAGGACAGGGGGTTGGCGAGCAGTACTTC.

This chain joins TRBV10-2 and TRBJ1-1, with a weak D call TRBD1 (5 bases). The CDR3 has 18 residues. V was cut by 2 bases and J by 5 bases, with 24 bases left in between. Germline CDR1 WSHSY, CDR2 SAAADI. The CDR3 sequence: CASSEMGGRTGRRTEAFF. The CDR3 coding sequence is TGCGCCAGCAGTGAGATGGGGGGGAGGACGGGGCGTCGAACTGAAGCTTTCTTT.

A remark on this clonotype: A much larger clonotype is one base distant, so this may be a read error. The chain has TRBV11-2 and TRBJ2-3, with D unresolved. This CDR3 contains 14 residues. Per the germline V gene, CDR1 is SGHAT and CDR2 is FQNNGV. The CDR3 here is CTSSPNGYTDTQYF. CDR3 DNA: TGTACCAGCAGCCCCAACGGATACACAGATACGCAGTATTTT.

CDR3 DNA: TGCAGCGCCGCATCCTCGGAACGGTGGGGTACGCAGTATTTT. Protein: CSAASSERWGTQYF. The gene calls are TRBV29-1 and TRBJ2-3; unclear D gene. V dropped 7 bases and J dropped 8 bases, with 22 bases sitting between them. The germline V gene encodes CDR1 SQVTM and CDR2 ANQGSEA. The CDR3 spans 14 residues.

V is TRBV14 and J is TRBJ2-5, with D uncertain. The V end was cut by 0 bases, the J end by 7 bases, with 12 bases between. The CDR3 is made up of 14 amino acids. Germline V gives CDR1 SGHDN, CDR2 FVKESK. Here the CDR3 reads CASSQDPFWGTQYF. The CDR3 DNA sequence: TGTGCCAGCAGCCAAGACCCGTTTTGGGGGACCCAGTACTTC.

This clonotype has only a few counts. This sequence joins TRBV5-1 and TRBJ2-3; 11 nucleotides agree with TRBD2. CDR3 length: 18 amino acids. J was trimmed by 2 bases and V by 0 bases; bases with no gene match: 8. Germline CDR1 reads SGHRS; CDR2 reads YFSETQ. The CDR3 sequence: CASSLEPSGRSHTDTQYF. CDR3 bases: TGCGCCAGCAGCTTGGAGCCTAGCGGGAGGTCACACACAGATACGCAGTATTTT.

The genes are TRBV5-1 and TRBJ2-3, with 11 bases matching TRBD2. Germline CDR1 reads SGHRS; CDR2 reads YFSETQ. The V and J ends lost 1 base and 4 bases, in that order; junction bases with no gene match: 5. The CDR3 length is 16 residues. CDR3 in amino acids: CASSLRTSGSADTQYF. The CDR3 nucleotides read TGCGCCAGCAGCTTGAGAACTAGCGGGAGTGCAGATACGCAGTATTTT. The full variable domain, in which reference TRBV5-1 and TRBJ2-3 provide the parts outside the CDR3, is KAGVTQTPRYLIKTRGQQVTLSCSPISGHRSVSWYQQTPGQGLQFLFEYFSETQRNKGNFPGRFSGRQFSNSRSEMNVSTLELGDSALYLCASSLRTSGSADTQYFGPGTRLTVL.

The gene calls are TRBV6-5 and TRBJ2-7; D is possibly TRBD2 (7 bases). This CDR3 is built from 16 residues. The V end lost 6 bases, the J end lost 2 bases, and 20 bases lay between the germline ends. Germline V gene data show CDR1 as MNHEY and CDR2 as SVGAGI. CDR3 loop: CASSLCVRGAPYEQYF. The DNA for the CDR3 is TGTGCCAGCAGCCTCTGTGTCCGGGGGGCACCCTACGAGCAGTACTTC.

Comments on this clonotype: Compared with germline, one end of the junction differs, possibly owing to a read error. The J gene is TRBJ2-7, the V gene TRBV27; TRBD1 is a possible D gene (6 bases). The CDR3 has 16 residues. CDR1 is MNHEY, CDR2 SMNVEV, per germline (reference sequence). The CDR3 spells CASNRDRQASSDEQYF. CDR3 DNA sequence: TGTGCCAGCAACAGAGATAGACAGGCTAGCTCCGACGAGCAGTACTTC.

This chain uses TRBV25-1 with TRBJ1-2; TRBD1 aligns across 9 bases. The V and J ends lost 7 bases and 8 bases, in that order; junction bases with no gene match: 11. The CDR3 is 14 amino acids. Germline V gives CDR1 MGHDK, CDR2 SYGVNS. The CDR3 DNA is TGTGCCAGCACCCCCAGACAGGGGGGCGTGGGCTACACCTTC. Protein product: CASTPRQGGVGYTF.

The rearrangement joins TRBV7-9 to TRBJ2-1; D is ambiguous. The J call is in doubt because the DNA end fits TRBJ2-7 better. CDR3 size: 18 residues. Germline V lookup: CDR1 SEHNR, CDR2 FQNEAQ (reference sequence). The CDR3 spells CASSLLDPGAHAYNEQYF. DNA of the CDR3: TGTGCCAGCAGCTTGCTAGATCCCGGTGCCCACGCATACAATGAGCAGTACTTC.

The chain recombines TRBV10-1 with TRBJ2-3; D is tentatively TRBD1 or TRBD2 (5 bases each). The CDR3 is made up of 16 amino acids. The V end lost 2 bases, the J end lost 0 bases, and 12 bases lay between the germline ends. Germline loops: CDR1 WNHNN, CDR2 SYGVQD (reference sequence). The CDR3 sequence: CASSEGTGRSTDTQYF. As DNA, the CDR3 is TGCGCCAGCAGTGAGGGGACGGGACGGAGCACAGATACGCAGTATTTT.

This clonotype was counted a few times. V usage is TRBV7-6 and J usage is TRBJ1-2; TRBD1 matches at 7 bases. Unmatched junction bases numbered 14, after V lost 5 bases and J lost 8 bases. The CDR3 sequence is 15 residues long. Germline assignment: CDR1 SGHVS and CDR2 FNYEAQ. CDR3 nucleotides: TGTGCCAGCAGCCCCACCATCACAGGGGCTTCCGGCTACACCTTC. The encoded protein is CASSPTITGASGYTF.

CDR3 nucleotide sequence: TGTGCCAGCAAGGCCAGCTTGAGCTCCTACGAGCAGTACTTC. This translates into CASKASLSSYEQYF. The V gene is TRBV6-1, the J gene TRBJ2-7; D gene uncertain. CDR1 is MNHNS and CDR2 is SASEGT in the germline V gene. V was shortened by 7 bases and J by 0 bases, with 13 bases between the two germline ends. This CDR3 has 14 amino acids.

The genes are TRBV2 and TRBJ1-6; D gene uncertain. CDR3 length: 13 residues. The ends were cut back, 8 bases at V and 10 bases at J, with 15 bases in the middle. Looked up from germline, CDR1 is SNHLY and CDR2 is FYNNEI. The DNA for the CDR3 is TGTGCCAGCTACTCGACTCTTGAGTCACCCCTCCACTTT. It is translated as CASYSTLESPLHF.

The chain recombines TRBV20-1 with TRBJ2-5; no firm D call. CDR3 size: 13 residues. V shed 5 bases and J shed 2 bases, with 12 bases lying between them. Germline values: CDR1 DFQATT, CDR2 SNEGSKA (reference sequence). The CDR3 DNA sequence: TGCAGTGCTGGTCCTGTAGCACAAGAGACCCAGTACTTC. It is translated as CSAGPVAQETQYF.

This clonotype was observed a few times. The genes are TRBV6-5 and TRBJ2-7, with D perhaps assigned TRBD1 or TRBD2 (5 bases each). The CDR3 length is 13 residues. The germline V and J ends were trimmed by 7 bases and 0 bases, with 10 bases remaining between them. Germline CDR1 and CDR2: MNHEY and SVGAGI. The CDR3 DNA follows: TGTGCCAGCACCGGGGCGGGCTCCTACGAGCAGTACTTC. This encodes CASTGAGSYEQYF.

This clonotype has more than one count but fewer than ten. This chain joins TRBV7-2 and TRBJ2-4; maybe TRBD2 (5 bases). Looked up from germline, CDR1 is SGHTA and CDR2 is FQGNSA. The CDR3 totals 15 residues. V dropped 5 bases and J dropped 4 bases, with 15 bases sitting between them. The CDR3 DNA follows: TGTGCCAGCAGCCAAGGGCATCGGGATAAAAACATTCAGTACTTC. This sequence encodes CASSQGHRDKNIQYF.

The gene calls are TRBV6-1 and TRBJ2-7, with D tentatively TRBD1 (5 bases). The CDR3 runs to 12 residues. Looked up from germline, CDR1 is MNHNS and CDR2 is SASEGT. The ends were cut back, 7 bases at V and 2 bases at J, with 9 bases in the middle. For the CDR3, the DNA is TGTGCCAGCACCATGACAGCCTACGAGCAGTACTTC. It translates to CASTMTAYEQYF.

J is TRBJ2-1 and V is TRBV9; 8 bases fit TRBD2. Germline V lookup: CDR1 SGDLS, CDR2 YYNGEE. The CDR3 loop spans 14 amino acids. J lost 0 bases, V lost 7 bases, and 3 bases had no gene match. CDR3 amino acids: CASVLAASYNEQFF. CDR3 nucleotide sequence: TGTGCCAGCGTACTAGCGGCCTCCTACAATGAGCAGTTCTTC. Drawing the rest from reference TRBV9 and TRBJ2-1, the complete variable domain is DSGVTQTPKHLITATGQRVTLRCSPRSGDLSVYWYQQSLDQGLQFLIQYYNGEERAKGNILERFSAQQFPDLHSELNLSSLELGDSALYFCASVLAASYNEQFFGPGTRLTVL.

This clonotype appeared many times. The chain employs TRBV12-3 or TRBV12-4 and TRBJ2-7; the D is unclear. The length of the CDR3 is 11 residues. Trimming removed 5 bases from V and 3 bases from J, with 5 bases in between. The CDR3 protein is CASSPFYEQYF. The CDR3 DNA reads TGTGCCAGCAGTCCCTTCTACGAGCAGTACTTC.

A few counts support this clonotype. The chain couples TRBV10-3 to TRBJ1-1, with D unresolved. V was shortened by 2 bases and J by 4 bases, with 8 bases between the two germline ends. The CDR3 is made up of 13 amino acids. Germline V CDR1 and CDR2: ENHRY, SYGVKD. The CDR3 nucleotides read TGTGCCATCAGTGAGGGGATTATCACTGAAGCTTTCTTT. Protein product: CAISEGIITEAFF.

On this clonotype: The junction differs from germline at one of its ends, possibly a read error. The rearrangement uses TRBV6-2 or TRBV6-3 and TRBJ2-7; 10 nucleotides align to TRBD2. This CDR3 spans 15 amino acids. The germline CDR1 and CDR2 sequences are MNHEY and SVGEGT. CDR3 sequence reads: CASSYRTSGNYGQYF. In DNA form, the CDR3 reads TGTGCCAGCAGTTACAGGACTAGCGGAAACTACGGGCAGTACTTC.

The chain employs TRBV5-1 and TRBJ2-2; D perhaps matches TRBD1 (7 bases). Per the germline V gene, CDR1 is SGHRS and CDR2 is YFSETQ. This CDR3 spans 17 amino acids. V shed 3 bases and J shed 4 bases, with 19 bases lying between them. CDR3 amino acids: CASSSVVAGGTTGELFF. In DNA, the CDR3 is TGCGCCAGCAGCTCAGTTGTGGCAGGGGGGACCACCGGGGAGCTGTTTTTT.

The chain employs TRBV13 and TRBJ2-2, with TRBD2 identical over 7 bases. This CDR3 is 16 amino acids long. Germline-derived CDR1 and CDR2 are PRHDT and FYEKMQ (reference sequence). V trimming: 4 bases; J trimming: 4 bases; junction bases outside the gene matches: 9. This CDR3 is CASSWGGRDSTGELFF. The CDR3 region has the DNA TGTGCCAGCAGCTGGGGGGGACGAGATTCCACCGGGGAGCTGTTTTTT.

This clonotype was found a few times. The V gene is TRBV5-1, the J gene TRBJ1-1, with D uncertain. V was pared by 3 bases and J by 3 bases, with 9 bases between. Germline V gives CDR1 SGHRS, CDR2 YFSETQ. The CDR3 sequence is 13 residues long. The CDR3 region is CASSWEGYTEAFF. DNA of the CDR3: TGCGCCAGCAGCTGGGAGGGATACACTGAAGCTTTCTTT.

This clonotype was counted ten times or more. J is TRBJ2-1 and V is TRBV10-3, with TRBD2 matching over 9 bases. The CDR3 has 15 residues. Germline V gene lookup returns CDR1 ENHRY and CDR2 SYGVKD. V shed 6 bases, J shed 2 bases, and the junction held 5 bases outside the gene matches. The DNA for the CDR3 is TGTGCCATCAGCGACAGCGGGGGGACCTACAATGAGCAGTTCTTC. It codes for CAISDSGGTYNEQFF.

This clonotype has a handful of counts. J is TRBJ2-5 and V is TRBV6-2 or TRBV6-3; 10 bases align to TRBD2. The J call could be wrong; TRBJ2-7 is a better fit for the DNA end. Germline values: CDR1 MNHEY, CDR2 SVGEGT. The CDR3 is 17 amino acids. CDR3 protein: CASSPGLASGQAHEQYF. CDR3 DNA sequence: TGTGCCAGCAGTCCGGGACTAGCGAGCGGCCAGGCCCACGAGCAGTACTTC.

This clonotype occurred a few times. V usage is TRBV7-6 and J usage is TRBJ2-7; D gene unclear. TRBJ2-5 explains the end of the DNA better; the J call may be wrong. Per germline, CDR1 SGHVS and CDR2 FNYEAQ. This CDR3 comprises 13 residues. CDR3 sequence (DNA): TGTGCCAGCAGCCCCATGGTGTCTGAGACCCAGTACTTC. Translation: CASSPMVSETQYF.

The V call is TRBV3-1, the J call TRBJ1-2, with D uncertain. V lost 3 bases, J lost 6 bases, and 11 bases lay in between. CDR1 and CDR2 (germline): LGHDT, YNNKEL (reference sequence). This CDR3 spans 13 amino acids. Here the CDR3 reads CASSHFSLDGYTF. The CDR3 bases are TGTGCCAGCAGCCATTTCAGCCTGGATGGCTACACCTTC.